This note documents a single T cell receptor (beta chain) sequence. Its specificity is not known. This sample was included in a study of PD-L1 blockade in urothelial cancer. Looking at the study overall: Previous chemotherapy exposure amounted to 0 to 3 regimens for patients. There were a median of approximately 140,000 T cells in blood samples.

Study-wide findings and caveats: Better survival was predicted by below-median pretreatment blood TCR clonality.

Indicated time point: pretreatment peripheral blood. Disease in patients was locally advanced or metastatic urothelial carcinoma. Germline V gene sequence: CDR1 SGHDN, CDR2 FVKESK. The CDR3 length is 13 residues. J gave up 2 bases and V 4 bases, and 1 base lay outside the gene matches. Only in-frame clones appear in the TCRdb table, and some are missing; sequencing was by immunoSEQ multiplex PCR. The sample holds about 52,000 clones, roughly four fifths seen once. Sequencing was performed on PBMCs, taken around atezolizumab (anti-PD-L1) treatment. This clonotype was sampled from a man aged 70 or older with urothelial cancer. This chain joins TRBV14 and TRBJ1-1; 7 positions agree with TRBD1. The CDR3 DNA reads TGTGCCAGCAGCCGACAGGGAAACACTGAAGCTTTCTTT. Its protein is CASSRQGNTEAFF. Variable domain in full (rest from reference TRBV14 and TRBJ1-1): EAGVTQFPSHSVIEKGQTVTLRCDPISGHDNLYWYRRVMGKEIKFLLHFVKESKQDESGMPNNRFLAERTGGTYSTLKVQPAELEDSGVYFCASSRQGNTEAFFGQGTRLTVV.